The rows below give T cell receptor beta chains drawn from one sample of a study of beta chain features in type 1 diabetes. Libraries were prepared by immunoSEQ multiplex PCR; TCRdb keeps only in-frame clonotypes and omits some of them. This table has roughly 310,000 clones, 8% to 13% appearing once. What was sequenced was naive CD4+ T cells from blood. Receptors were obtained from a woman aged 25 to 45 in good health. Both conserved end residues are part of each CDR3. Fields, in order: clone size, J gene, V gene, D gene, CDR3 DNA, CDR3 protein. D genes are given only for firm matches. Clone size, where shown, is once, few, many, or a class for clones that have expanded.

clone size: few
J gene: TRBJ2-7
V gene: TRBV30
D gene: TRBD1
CDR3 DNA: TGTGCCTGGAGTCCGGACAGGTACTACGAGCAGTACTTC
CDR3 protein: CAWSPDRYYEQYF

clone size: .
J gene: TRBJ2-3
V gene: TRBV7-3
D gene: TRBD1
CDR3 DNA: TGTGCCAGCAGTAGGACAGGGGTGAATACGCAGTATTTT
CDR3 protein: CASSRTGVNTQYF

clone size: few
J gene: TRBJ2-7
V gene: TRBV29-1
D gene: TRBD2
CDR3 DNA: TGCAGCGTTGGCCTGACTAGCGCAGCCTACGAGCAGTACTTC
CDR3 protein: CSVGLTSAAYEQYF

clone size: .
J gene: TRBJ2-7
V gene: TRBV5-4
D gene: .
CDR3 DNA: TGTGCCAGCAGCGGGACAAGCAACTCCTACGAGCAGTACTTC
CDR3 protein: CASSGTSNSYEQYF

clone size: .
J gene: TRBJ1-2
V gene: TRBV28
D gene: .
CDR3 DNA: TGTGCCAGCAGTTTATCGGGGTATGGCTACACCTTC
CDR3 protein: CASSLSGYGYTF

clone size: .
J gene: TRBJ1-5
V gene: TRBV18
D gene: TRBD1
CDR3 DNA: TGTGCCCAGCTCTCGGACAGGGTAAACCAGCCCCAGCATTTT
CDR3 protein: CAQLSDRVNQPQHF

clone size: .
J gene: TRBJ2-6
V gene: TRBV28
D gene: .
CDR3 DNA: TGTGCCAGCAAAACCGGGAGCTCTGGGGCCAACGTCCTGACTTTC
CDR3 protein: CASKTGSSGANVLTF

clone size: few
J gene: TRBJ2-7
V gene: TRBV7-9
D gene: .
CDR3 DNA: TGTGCCAGCAGCTTAGGCGGGGTCTACGAGCAGTACTTC
CDR3 protein: CASSLGGVYEQYF

clone size: .
J gene: TRBJ2-5
V gene: TRBV28
D gene: .
CDR3 DNA: TGTGCCAGCAGTGAATCACGGGAGACCCAGTACTTC
CDR3 protein: CASSESRETQYF

clone size: .
J gene: TRBJ2-3
V gene: TRBV11-3
D gene: .
CDR3 DNA: TGTGCCAGCAGCTCGGGACTTTTGACAGATACGCAGTATTTT
CDR3 protein: CASSSGLLTDTQYF

clone size: few
J gene: TRBJ2-7
V gene: TRBV18
D gene: TRBD2
CDR3 DNA: TGTGCCAGCTCAAAGACTAGCGGGACGACCTACGAGCAGTACTTC
CDR3 protein: CASSKTSGTTYEQYF

clone size: .
J gene: TRBJ1-4
V gene: TRBV19
D gene: TRBD1
CDR3 DNA: TGTGCCAGTGGAGACAGGGGTGGCGAAAAACTGTTTTTT
CDR3 protein: CASGDRGGEKLFF

clone size: few
J gene: TRBJ2-1
V gene: TRBV18
D gene: .
CDR3 DNA: TGTGCCAGCTCACCTCCCCCAGGGTACGAGCAGTTCTTC
CDR3 protein: CASSPPPGYEQFF

clone size: few
J gene: TRBJ1-1
V gene: TRBV19
D gene: .
CDR3 DNA: TGTGCCAGTAGGTCTGTTTCCGAAGCTTTCTTT
CDR3 protein: CASRSVSEAFF

clone size: .
J gene: TRBJ1-5
V gene: TRBV2
D gene: .
CDR3 DNA: TGTGCCAGCAGTGAGGCGATGAGGCAGCCCCAGCATTTT
CDR3 protein: CASSEAMRQPQHF

clone size: .
J gene: TRBJ1-3
V gene: TRBV7-9
D gene: .
CDR3 DNA: TGTGCCAGCAGCTTAGGGGGACAAAGGTCTGGAAACACCATATATTTT
CDR3 protein: CASSLGGQRSGNTIYF

clone size: few
J gene: TRBJ1-1
V gene: TRBV19
D gene: TRBD1
CDR3 DNA: TGTGCCAGTAGTGCTGACAGGGACACTGAAGCTTTCTTT
CDR3 protein: CASSADRDTEAFF

clone size: few
J gene: TRBJ1-1
V gene: TRBV18
D gene: .
CDR3 DNA: TGTGCCAGCTCATATACGGGAGGGGAGAACACTGAAGCTTTCTTT
CDR3 protein: CASSYTGGENTEAFF

clone size: .
J gene: TRBJ2-1
V gene: TRBV7-3
D gene: .
CDR3 DNA: TGTGCCAGCAGCTTATCTTCCTACAATGAGCAGTTCTTC
CDR3 protein: CASSLSSYNEQFF

clone size: .
J gene: TRBJ2-3
V gene: TRBV18
D gene: .
CDR3 DNA: TGTGCCAGCTCACCACCAGGGAGACAGGCAGATACGCAGTATTTT
CDR3 protein: CASSPPGRQADTQYF

clone size: .
J gene: TRBJ2-1
V gene: TRBV2
D gene: TRBD2
CDR3 DNA: TGTGCCAGCACCGAAAGTGGACTAGCGTTGGGGGATGAGCAGTTCTTC
CDR3 protein: CASTESGLALGDEQFF

clone size: .
J gene: TRBJ2-2
V gene: TRBV27
D gene: .
CDR3 DNA: TGTGCCAGCAGTACCCCGGGCAGGGGTAACGGGGAGCTGTTTTTT
CDR3 protein: CASSTPGRGNGELFF

clone size: .
J gene: TRBJ1-1
V gene: TRBV15
D gene: .
CDR3 DNA: TGTGCCACCAGCACGAGACAGGACAACACTGAAGCTTTCTTT
CDR3 protein: CATSTRQDNTEAFF

clone size: few
J gene: TRBJ2-7
V gene: TRBV19
D gene: TRBD2
CDR3 DNA: TGTGCCAGTAGCGCACTAGCGGGAGGGGCCTACGAGCAGTACTTC
CDR3 protein: CASSALAGGAYEQYF

clone size: .
J gene: TRBJ2-7
V gene: TRBV18
D gene: TRBD2
CDR3 DNA: TGTGCCAGCTCACCGCTAGCGGGCACAACCTACGAGCAGTACTTC
CDR3 protein: CASSPLAGTTYEQYF

clone size: few
J gene: TRBJ1-2
V gene: TRBV30
D gene: .
CDR3 DNA: TGTGCCTGGAGCGAACCAGCGTTGGGCTATGGCTACACCTTC
CDR3 protein: CAWSEPALGYGYTF

clone size: .
J gene: TRBJ1-1
V gene: TRBV7-9
D gene: .
CDR3 DNA: TGTGCCAGCAGCCCCCCGTTGAACACTGAAGCTTTCTTT
CDR3 protein: CASSPPLNTEAFF

clone size: .
J gene: TRBJ1-3
V gene: TRBV30
D gene: .
CDR3 DNA: TGTGCCTGGAGGGGCCTGGACAGCTCTGGAAACACCATATATTTT
CDR3 protein: CAWRGLDSSGNTIYF

clone size: few
J gene: TRBJ2-1
V gene: TRBV21-1
D gene: .
CDR3 DNA: TGTGCCAGCAGCAAAGCTCAGCGGGAGGTTGAGCAGTTCTTC
CDR3 protein: CASSKAQREVEQFF

clone size: .
J gene: TRBJ2-5
V gene: TRBV28
D gene: TRBD2
CDR3 DNA: TGTGCCAGCAGTCCTAGCGGGAGTAGGCTCCAAGAGACCCAGTACTTC
CDR3 protein: CASSPSGSRLQETQYF

clone size: few
J gene: TRBJ2-7
V gene: TRBV7-2
D gene: .
CDR3 DNA: TGTGCCAGCAGCGGGCACAGGGTTTACGAGCAGTACTTC
CDR3 protein: CASSGHRVYEQYF

clone size: few
J gene: TRBJ2-7
V gene: TRBV5-1
D gene: TRBD1
CDR3 DNA: TGCGCCAGCAGCTCGGGACAGGGAAGCTCCTACGAGCAGTACTTC
CDR3 protein: CASSSGQGSSYEQYF

clone size: few
J gene: TRBJ2-1
V gene: TRBV5-4
D gene: TRBD2
CDR3 DNA: TGTGCCAGCAGCTCCGGGACTAGTTCGAACAATGAGCAGTTCTTC
CDR3 protein: CASSSGTSSNNEQFF